Listed below are T cell receptor beta chains from one sample, sequenced in a study of T cell responses to AZD1222 COVID-19 vaccine. Profiled with immunoSEQ multiplex PCR; TCRdb holds only in-frame clones, not every one. The table shows 150,000 to 200,000 clones, with around nine tenths occurring only once. This sample comprised peripheral blood, obtained 28 days after the second AZD1222 dose. These TCRs come from an adult who received the AZD1222 COVID-19 vaccine. The CDR3 runs from the conserved cysteine through the conserved F or W. D genes are given only for firm matches. Some rows mark clone size as missing; the rest say once, few, many or name a class of expanded clone.

J | size | V | D | CDR3 | DNA
TRBJ2-5 | - | TRBV3-1/TRBV3-2 | - | CASSYTGVGETQYF | TGTGCCAGCAGCTATACGGGGGTAGGGGAGACCCAGTACTTC
TRBJ2-1 | - | TRBV6-2/TRBV6-3 | - | CASSRGLGQFF | TGTGCCAGCAGTAGGGGATTAGGGCAGTTCTTC
TRBJ2-2 | - | TRBV7-3 | - | CASRSQVNTGELFF | TGTGCCAGCAGGTCCCAGGTGAACACCGGGGAGCTGTTTTTT
TRBJ1-4 | - | TRBV5-4 | - | CASSLAGAFNEKLFF | TGTGCCAGCAGCTTAGCGGGGGCCTTTAATGAAAAACTGTTTTTT
TRBJ1-5 | - | TRBV6-2/TRBV6-3 | TRBD1 | CASSYPWGQGTLGPQHF | TGTGCCAGCAGTTACCCGTGGGGACAGGGGACGTTGGGGCCCCAGCATTTT
TRBJ1-2 | once | TRBV7-9 | - | CASSLDWKEEYGYTF | TGTGCCAGCAGCTTAGATTGGAAGGAAGAGTATGGCTACACCTTC
TRBJ1-1 | - | TRBV6-5 | TRBD1 | CASSSQGAGTEAFF | TGTGCCAGCAGTTCCCAGGGGGCAGGCACTGAAGCTTTCTTT
TRBJ2-2 | - | TRBV10-3 | TRBD1 | CAISVGQGRTGELFF | TGTGCCATCAGTGTGGGACAGGGGAGAACCGGGGAGCTGTTTTTT
TRBJ2-2 | - | TRBV5-1 | TRBD2 | CASSPRTSGGAYTGELFF | TGCGCCAGCAGCCCACGGACTAGCGGGGGGGCCTACACCGGGGAGCTGTTTTTT
TRBJ2-1 | - | TRBV15 | TRBD2 | CATSRGGSGASYNEQFF | TGTGCCACCAGCAGAGGGGGAAGCGGGGCCTCCTACAATGAGCAGTTCTTC
TRBJ1-5 | - | TRBV5-1 | - | CASSLEGRGQPQHF | TGCGCCAGCAGCTTGGAGGGGAGGGGTCAGCCCCAGCATTTT
TRBJ2-7 | - | TRBV9 | TRBD2 | CASSAEERGIYEQYF | TGTGCCAGCAGCGCCGAGGAGCGGGGGATCTACGAGCAGTACTTC
TRBJ1-1 | - | TRBV19 | TRBD1 | CASSTPGTGNTEAFF | TGTGCCAGTAGTACTCCAGGGACAGGGAACACTGAAGCTTTCTTT
TRBJ2-5 | - | TRBV5-6 | TRBD2 | CASSWTRPETQYF | TGTGCCAGCAGCTGGACTAGACCTGAGACCCAGTACTTC
TRBJ2-4 | - | TRBV6-1 | TRBD1 | CASSEVGQGERYF | TGTGCCAGCAGTGAAGTGGGCCAGGGGGAACGGTACTTC
TRBJ2-1 | - | TRBV7-9 | - | CASSLVGGHEQFF | TGTGCCAGCAGCTTAGTCGGGGGCCATGAGCAGTTCTTC
TRBJ2-5 | - | TRBV11-2 | TRBD2 | CASRPFSGGASETQYF | TGTGCCAGCAGGCCATTTAGCGGGGGGGCCTCCGAGACCCAGTACTTC
TRBJ1-2 | - | TRBV5-1 | - | CASSLADTRDGYTF | TGCGCCAGCAGCTTGGCAGACACTCGGGATGGCTACACCTTC
TRBJ2-1 | - | TRBV7-2 | TRBD1 | CASSRPGGTGNEQFF | TGTGCCAGCAGCCGCCCGGGTGGGACAGGCAATGAGCAGTTCTTC
TRBJ1-2 | once | TRBV21-1 | - | CASSKEEGQTYGYTF | TGTGCCAGCAGCAAAGAGGAAGGACAGACCTATGGCTACACCTTC
TRBJ1-2 | - | TRBV30 | - | CAWNRNSLSGYTF | TGTGCCTGGAACCGGAACTCCCTGAGCGGCTACACCTTC
TRBJ1-4 | - | TRBV2 | - | CASSRTGLGREKLFF | TGTGCCAGCAGCCGGACCGGTCTCGGACGAGAAAAACTGTTTTTT
TRBJ2-7 | - | TRBV5-1 | TRBD2 | CASSPAGGGLYEQYF | TGCGCCAGCAGCCCCGCCGGGGGAGGGCTCTACGAGCAGTACTTC
TRBJ1-6 | - | TRBV7-8 | TRBD1 | CASSLRTGPYNSPLHF | TGTGCCAGCAGCTTGAGGACAGGGCCCTATAATTCACCCCTCCACTTT
TRBJ1-1 | many | TRBV5-4 | TRBD1 | CASSPPPGTGNTEAFF | TGTGCCAGCAGCCCTCCACCTGGGACAGGGAACACTGAAGCTTTCTTT